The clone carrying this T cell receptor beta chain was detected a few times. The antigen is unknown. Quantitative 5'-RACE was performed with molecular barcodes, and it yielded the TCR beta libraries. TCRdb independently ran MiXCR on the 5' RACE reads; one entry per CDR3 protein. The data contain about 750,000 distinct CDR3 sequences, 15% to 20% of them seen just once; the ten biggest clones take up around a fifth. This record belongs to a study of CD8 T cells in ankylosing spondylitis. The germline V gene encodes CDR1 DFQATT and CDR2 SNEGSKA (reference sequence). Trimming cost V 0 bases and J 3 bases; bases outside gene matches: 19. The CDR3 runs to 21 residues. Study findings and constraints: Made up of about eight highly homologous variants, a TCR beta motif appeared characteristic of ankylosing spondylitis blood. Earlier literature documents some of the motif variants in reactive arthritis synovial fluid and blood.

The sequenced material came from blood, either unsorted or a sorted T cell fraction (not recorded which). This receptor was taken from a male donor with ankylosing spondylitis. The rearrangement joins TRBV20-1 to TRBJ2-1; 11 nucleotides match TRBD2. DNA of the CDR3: TGCAGTGCTAGAGATCGGGGGAAACAATCTAGCGGGGGGACGAGCTACAATGAGCAGTTCTTC. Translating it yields CSARDRGKQSSGGTSYNEQFF.